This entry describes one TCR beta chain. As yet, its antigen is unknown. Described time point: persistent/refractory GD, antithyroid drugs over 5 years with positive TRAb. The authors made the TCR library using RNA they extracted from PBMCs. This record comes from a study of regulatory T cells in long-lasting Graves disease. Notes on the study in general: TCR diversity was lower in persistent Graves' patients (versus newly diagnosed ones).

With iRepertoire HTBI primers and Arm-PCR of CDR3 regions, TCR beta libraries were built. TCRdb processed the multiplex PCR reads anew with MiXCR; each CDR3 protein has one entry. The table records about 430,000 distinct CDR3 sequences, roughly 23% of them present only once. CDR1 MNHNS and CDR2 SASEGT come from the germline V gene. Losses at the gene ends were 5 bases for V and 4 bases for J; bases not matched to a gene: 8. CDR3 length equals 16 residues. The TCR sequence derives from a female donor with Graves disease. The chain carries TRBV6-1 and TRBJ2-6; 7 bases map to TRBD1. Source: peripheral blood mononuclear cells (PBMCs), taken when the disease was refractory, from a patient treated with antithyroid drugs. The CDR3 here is CASSMGTVTGANVLTF. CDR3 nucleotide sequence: TGTGCCAGCAGTATGGGGACAGTTACCGGGGCCAACGTCCTGACTTTC.